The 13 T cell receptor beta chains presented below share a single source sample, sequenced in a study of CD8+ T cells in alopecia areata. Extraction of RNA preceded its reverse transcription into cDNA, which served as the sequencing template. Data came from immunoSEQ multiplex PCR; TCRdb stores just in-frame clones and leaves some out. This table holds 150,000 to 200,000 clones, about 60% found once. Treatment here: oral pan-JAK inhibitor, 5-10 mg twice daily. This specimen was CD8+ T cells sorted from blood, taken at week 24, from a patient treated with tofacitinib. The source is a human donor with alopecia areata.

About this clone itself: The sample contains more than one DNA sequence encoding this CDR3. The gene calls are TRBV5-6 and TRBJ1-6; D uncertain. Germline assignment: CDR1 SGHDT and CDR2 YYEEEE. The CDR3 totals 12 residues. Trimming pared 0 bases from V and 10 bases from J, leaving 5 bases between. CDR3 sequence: CASSLGGSPLHF. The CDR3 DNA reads TGTGCCAGCAGCTTGGGAGGCTCACCCCTCCACTTT.

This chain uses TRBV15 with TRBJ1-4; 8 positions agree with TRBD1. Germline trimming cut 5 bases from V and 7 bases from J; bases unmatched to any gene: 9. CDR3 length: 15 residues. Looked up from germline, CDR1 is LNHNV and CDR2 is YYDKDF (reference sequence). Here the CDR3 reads CATSDGTGGGEKLFF. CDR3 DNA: TGTGCCACCAGCGATGGCACAGGGGGAGGTGAAAAACTGTTTTTT.

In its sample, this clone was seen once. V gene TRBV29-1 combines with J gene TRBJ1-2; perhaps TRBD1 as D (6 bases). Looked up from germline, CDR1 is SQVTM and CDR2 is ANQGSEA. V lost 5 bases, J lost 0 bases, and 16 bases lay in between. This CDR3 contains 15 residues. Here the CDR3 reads CSVPQTGITNYGYTF. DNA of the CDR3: TGCAGCGTTCCACAGACAGGAATTACTAACTATGGCTACACCTTC. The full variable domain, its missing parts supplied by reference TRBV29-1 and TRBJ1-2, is SAVISQKPSRDICQRGTSLTIQCQVDSQVTMMFWYRQQPGQSLTLIATANQGSEATYESGFVIDKFPISRPNLTFSTLTVSNMSPEDSSIYLCSVPQTGITNYGYTFGSGTRLTVV.

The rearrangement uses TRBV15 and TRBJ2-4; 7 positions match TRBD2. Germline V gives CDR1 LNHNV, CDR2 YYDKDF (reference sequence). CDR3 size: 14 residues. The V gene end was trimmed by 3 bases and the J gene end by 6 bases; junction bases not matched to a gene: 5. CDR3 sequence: CATSSSGTINIQYF. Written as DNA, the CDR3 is TGTGCCACCAGCAGCTCCGGGACTATAAACATTCAGTACTTC. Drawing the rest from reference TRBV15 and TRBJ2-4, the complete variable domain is DAMVIQNPRYQVTQFGKPVTLSCSQTLNHNVMYWYQQKSSQAPKLLFHYYDKDFNNEADTPDNFQSRRPNTSFCFLDIRSPGLGDTAMYLCATSSSGTINIQYFGAGTRLSVL.

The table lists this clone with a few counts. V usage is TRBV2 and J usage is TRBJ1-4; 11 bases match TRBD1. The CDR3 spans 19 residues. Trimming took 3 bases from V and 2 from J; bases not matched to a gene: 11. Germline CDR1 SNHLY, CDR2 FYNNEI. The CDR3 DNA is TGTGCCAGCAGTGAGTCGGGACAGGGGGATTCATCGACTAATGAAAAACTGTTTTTT. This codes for CASSESGQGDSSTNEKLFF. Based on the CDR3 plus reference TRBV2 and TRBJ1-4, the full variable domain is EPEVTQTPSHQVTQMGQEVILRCVPISNHLYFYWYRQILGQKVEFLVSFYNNEISEKSEIFDDQFSVERPDGSNFTLKIRSTKLEDSAMYFCASSESGQGDSSTNEKLFFGSGTQLSVL.

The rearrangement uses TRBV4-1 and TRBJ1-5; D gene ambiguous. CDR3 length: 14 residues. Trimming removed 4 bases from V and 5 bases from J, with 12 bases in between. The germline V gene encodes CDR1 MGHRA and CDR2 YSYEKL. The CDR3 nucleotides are TGCGCCAGCAGCCGGGATTTGGTATATCAGCCCCAGCATTTT. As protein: CASSRDLVYQPQHF.

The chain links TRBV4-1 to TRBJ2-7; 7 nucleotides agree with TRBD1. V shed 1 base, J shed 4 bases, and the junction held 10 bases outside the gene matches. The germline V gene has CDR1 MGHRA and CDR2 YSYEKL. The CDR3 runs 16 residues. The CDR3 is CASSQGADRVTYEQYF. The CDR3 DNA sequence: TGCGCCAGCAGCCAAGGCGCTGACAGGGTCACTTACGAGCAGTACTTC.

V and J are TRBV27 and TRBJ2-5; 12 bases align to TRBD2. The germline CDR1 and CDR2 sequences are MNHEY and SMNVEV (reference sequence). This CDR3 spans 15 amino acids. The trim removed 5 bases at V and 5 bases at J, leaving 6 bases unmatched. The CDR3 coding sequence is TGTGCCAGCAGTCCTAGCGGGGGGGCTCTGGAGACCCAGTACTTC. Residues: CASSPSGGALETQYF.

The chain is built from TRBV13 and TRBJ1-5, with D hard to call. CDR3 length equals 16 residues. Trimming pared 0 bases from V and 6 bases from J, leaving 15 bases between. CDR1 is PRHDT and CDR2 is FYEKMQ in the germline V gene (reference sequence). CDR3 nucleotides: TGTGCCAGCAGCTTAGGTCGGCTTGGCGGCATTCAGCCCCAGCATTTT. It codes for CASSLGRLGGIQPQHF.

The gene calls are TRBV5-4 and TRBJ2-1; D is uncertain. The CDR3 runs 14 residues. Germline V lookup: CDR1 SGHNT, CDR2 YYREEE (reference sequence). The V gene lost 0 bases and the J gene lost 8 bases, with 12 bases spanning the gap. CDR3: CASSLAGGRDEQFF. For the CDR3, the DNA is TGTGCCAGCAGCTTGGCCGGTGGTAGAGATGAGCAGTTCTTC.

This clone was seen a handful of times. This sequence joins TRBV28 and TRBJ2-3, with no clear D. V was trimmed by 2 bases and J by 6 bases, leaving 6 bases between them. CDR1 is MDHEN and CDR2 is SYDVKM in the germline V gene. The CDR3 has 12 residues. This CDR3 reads CASSLGSDTQYF. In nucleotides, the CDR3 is TGTGCCAGCAGTTTAGGGTCCGATACGCAGTATTTT.

This CDR3 reads CASSLAGGLAFF. The CDR3 DNA sequence: TGCGCCAGCAGCTTGGCCGGGGGACTCGCTTTCTTT. This sequence joins TRBV5-1 and TRBJ1-1, with a weak D call TRBD1 (5 bases). V gave up 0 bases and J gave up 11 bases, with 11 bases separating them. The CDR3 contains 12 residues. Germline CDR1 is SGHRS and CDR2 is YFSETQ.

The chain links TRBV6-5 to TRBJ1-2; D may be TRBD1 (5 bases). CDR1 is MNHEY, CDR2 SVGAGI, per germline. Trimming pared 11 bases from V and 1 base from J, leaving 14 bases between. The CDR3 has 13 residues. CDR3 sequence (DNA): TGTGCCTCCCTCGGGGGGGATAACTATGGCTACACCTTC. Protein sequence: CASLGGDNYGYTF.